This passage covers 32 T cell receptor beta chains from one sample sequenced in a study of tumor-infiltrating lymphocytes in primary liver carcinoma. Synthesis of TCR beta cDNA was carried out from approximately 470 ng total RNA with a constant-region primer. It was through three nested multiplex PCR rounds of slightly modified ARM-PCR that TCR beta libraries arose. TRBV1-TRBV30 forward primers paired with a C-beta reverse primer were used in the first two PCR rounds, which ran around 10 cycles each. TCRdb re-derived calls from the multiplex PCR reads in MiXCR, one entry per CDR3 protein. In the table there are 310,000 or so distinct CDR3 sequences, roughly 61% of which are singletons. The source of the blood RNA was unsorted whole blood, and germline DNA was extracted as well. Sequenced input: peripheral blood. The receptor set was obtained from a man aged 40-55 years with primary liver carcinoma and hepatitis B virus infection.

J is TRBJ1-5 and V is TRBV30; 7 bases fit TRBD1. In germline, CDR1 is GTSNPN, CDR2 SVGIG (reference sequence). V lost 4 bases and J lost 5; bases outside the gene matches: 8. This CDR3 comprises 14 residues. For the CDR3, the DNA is TGTGCCTGGACAACAGGGGCGGGTCATCAGCCCCAGCATTTT. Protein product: CAWTTGAGHQPQHF.

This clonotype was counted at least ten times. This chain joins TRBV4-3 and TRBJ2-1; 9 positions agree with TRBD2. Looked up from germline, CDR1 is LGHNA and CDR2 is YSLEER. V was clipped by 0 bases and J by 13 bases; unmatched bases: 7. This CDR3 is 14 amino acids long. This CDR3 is CASSQDLAGVQQFF. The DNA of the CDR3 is TGCGCCAGCAGCCAAGATTTAGCGGGAGTTCAACAGTTCTTC.

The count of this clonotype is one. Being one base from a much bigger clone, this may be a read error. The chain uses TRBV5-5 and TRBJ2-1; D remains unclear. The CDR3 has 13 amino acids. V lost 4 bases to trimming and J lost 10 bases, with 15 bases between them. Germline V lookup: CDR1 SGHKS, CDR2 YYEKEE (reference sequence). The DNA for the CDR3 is TGTGCCAGCAGCGCAAATAAGCTTTGGGAGCAGTTCTTC. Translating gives CASSANKLWEQFF.

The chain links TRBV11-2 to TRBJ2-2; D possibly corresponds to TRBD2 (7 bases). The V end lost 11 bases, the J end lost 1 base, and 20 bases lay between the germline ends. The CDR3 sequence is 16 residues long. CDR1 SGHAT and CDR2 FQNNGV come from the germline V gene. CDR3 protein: CAGNLAGRGNTGELFF. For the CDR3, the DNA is TGTGCCGGCAACTTAGCGGGCAGGGGGAACACCGGGGAGCTGTTTTTT.

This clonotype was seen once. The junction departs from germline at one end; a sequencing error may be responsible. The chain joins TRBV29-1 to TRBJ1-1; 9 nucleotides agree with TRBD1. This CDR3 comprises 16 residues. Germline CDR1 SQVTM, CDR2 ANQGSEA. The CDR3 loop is CSVEDQEGQGNAEASF. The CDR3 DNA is TGCAGCGTTGAAGATCAAGAAGGACAGGGGAACGCTGAAGCTTCCTTT.

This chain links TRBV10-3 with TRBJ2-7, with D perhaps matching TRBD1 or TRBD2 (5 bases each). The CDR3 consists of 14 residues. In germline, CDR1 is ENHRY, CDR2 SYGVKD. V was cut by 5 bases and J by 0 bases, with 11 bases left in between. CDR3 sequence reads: CAISSGTFSYEQYF. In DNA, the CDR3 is TGTGCCATCAGTTCCGGGACCTTCTCCTACGAGCAGTACTTC.

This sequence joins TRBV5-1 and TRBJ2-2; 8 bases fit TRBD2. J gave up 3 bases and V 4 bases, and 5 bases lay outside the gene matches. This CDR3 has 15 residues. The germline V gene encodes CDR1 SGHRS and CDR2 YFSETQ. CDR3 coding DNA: TGCGCCAGCAGCCGGCGGGGGGAGGACACCGGGGAGCTGTTTTTT. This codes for CASSRRGEDTGELFF.

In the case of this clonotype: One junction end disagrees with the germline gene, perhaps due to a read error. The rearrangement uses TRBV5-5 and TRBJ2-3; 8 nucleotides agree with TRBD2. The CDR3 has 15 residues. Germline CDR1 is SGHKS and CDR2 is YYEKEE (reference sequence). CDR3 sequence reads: CASRDTSGRTDTQYF. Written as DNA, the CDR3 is TGTGCCAGCAGGGACACTAGCGGCAGAACAGATACTCAGTATTTT.

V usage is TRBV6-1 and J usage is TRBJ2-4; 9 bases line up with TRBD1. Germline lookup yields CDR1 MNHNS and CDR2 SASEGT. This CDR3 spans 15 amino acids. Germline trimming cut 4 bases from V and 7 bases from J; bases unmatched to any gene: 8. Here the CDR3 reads CASSARTGAWNIQYF. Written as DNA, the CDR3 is TGTGCCAGCAGTGCCCGGACAGGGGCATGGAACATTCAGTACTTC.

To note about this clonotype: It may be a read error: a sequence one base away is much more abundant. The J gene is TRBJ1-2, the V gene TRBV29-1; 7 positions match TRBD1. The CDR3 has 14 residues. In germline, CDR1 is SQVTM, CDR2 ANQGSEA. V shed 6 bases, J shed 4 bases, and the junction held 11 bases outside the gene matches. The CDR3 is CSVARSGGTYGYTF. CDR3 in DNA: TGCAGCGTCGCACGGTCAGGGGGAACCTATGGCTACACCTTC.

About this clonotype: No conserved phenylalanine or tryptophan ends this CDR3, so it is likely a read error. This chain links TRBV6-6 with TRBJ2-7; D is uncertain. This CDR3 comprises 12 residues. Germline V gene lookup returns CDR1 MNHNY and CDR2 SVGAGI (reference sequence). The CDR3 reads CASTYQWDEQYI. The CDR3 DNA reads TGTGCCAGCACTTACCAGTGGGACGAGCAGTACATC.

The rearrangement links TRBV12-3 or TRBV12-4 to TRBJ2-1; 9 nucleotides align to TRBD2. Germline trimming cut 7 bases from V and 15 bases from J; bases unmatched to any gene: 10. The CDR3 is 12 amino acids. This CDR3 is CASITYSGSLFF. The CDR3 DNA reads TGTGCCAGCATCACTTATAGCGGGAGTCTGTTCTTC.

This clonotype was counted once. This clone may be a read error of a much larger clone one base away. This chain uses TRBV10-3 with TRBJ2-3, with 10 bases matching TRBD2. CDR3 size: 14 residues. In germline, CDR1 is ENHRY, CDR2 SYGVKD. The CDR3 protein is CTIRSSGSSDTQYF. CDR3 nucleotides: TGTACCATCAGGTCTAGCGGGAGTTCGGATACGCAGTATTTT.

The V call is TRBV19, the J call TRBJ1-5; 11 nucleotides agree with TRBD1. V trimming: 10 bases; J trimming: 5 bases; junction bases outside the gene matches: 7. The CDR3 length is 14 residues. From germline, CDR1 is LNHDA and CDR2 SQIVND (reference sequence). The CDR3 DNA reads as TGTGCCACTTCCTCGGGACAGGGGGATCAGCCCCAGCATTTT. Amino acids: CATSSGQGDQPQHF.

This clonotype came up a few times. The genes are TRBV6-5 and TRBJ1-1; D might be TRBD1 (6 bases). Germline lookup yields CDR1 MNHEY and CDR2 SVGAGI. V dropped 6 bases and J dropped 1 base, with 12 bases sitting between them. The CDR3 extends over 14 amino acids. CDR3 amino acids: CASRVTTGNTEAFF. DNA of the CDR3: TGTGCCAGCAGAGTTACGACAGGGAACACTGAAGCTTTCTTT.

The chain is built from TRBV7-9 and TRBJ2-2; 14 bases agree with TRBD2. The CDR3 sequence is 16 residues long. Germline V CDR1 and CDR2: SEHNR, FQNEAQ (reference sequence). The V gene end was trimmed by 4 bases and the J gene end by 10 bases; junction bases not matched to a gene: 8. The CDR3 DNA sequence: TGTGCCAGCAGCTCGGGACTAGCGGGAGACCACGTGGAGCTGTTTTTT. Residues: CASSSGLAGDHVELFF.

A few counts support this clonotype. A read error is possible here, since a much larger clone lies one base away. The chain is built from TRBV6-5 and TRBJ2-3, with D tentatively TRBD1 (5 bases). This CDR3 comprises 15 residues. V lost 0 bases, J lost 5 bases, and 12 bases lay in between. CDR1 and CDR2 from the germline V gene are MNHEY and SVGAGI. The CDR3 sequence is CASSYSFQGRDTQYF. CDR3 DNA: TGTGCCAGCAGTTACTCGTTCCAGGGCCGAGATACGCAGTATTTT.

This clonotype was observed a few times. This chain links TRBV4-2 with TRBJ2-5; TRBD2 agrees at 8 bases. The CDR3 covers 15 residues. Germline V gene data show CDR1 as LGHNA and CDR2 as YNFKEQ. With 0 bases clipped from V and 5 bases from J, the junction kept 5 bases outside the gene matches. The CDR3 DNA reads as TGTGCCAGCAGCCAAGATGACGGGAGGGGGGAGACCCAGTACTTC. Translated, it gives CASSQDDGRGETQYF.

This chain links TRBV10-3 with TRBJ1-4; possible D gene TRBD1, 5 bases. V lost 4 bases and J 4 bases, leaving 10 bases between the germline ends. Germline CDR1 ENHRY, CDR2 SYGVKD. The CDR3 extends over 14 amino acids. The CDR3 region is CAISVGGSNEKLFF. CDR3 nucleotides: TGTGCCATCAGTGTCGGGGGGAGTAATGAAAAACTGTTTTTT.

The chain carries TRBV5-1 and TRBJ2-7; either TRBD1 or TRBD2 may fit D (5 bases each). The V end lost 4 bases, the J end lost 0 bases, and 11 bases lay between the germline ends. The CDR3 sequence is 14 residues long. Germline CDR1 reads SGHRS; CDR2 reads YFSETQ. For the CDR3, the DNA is TGCGCCAGCAGCGAGGGACCTTACTCCTACGAGCAGTACTTC. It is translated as CASSEGPYSYEQYF.

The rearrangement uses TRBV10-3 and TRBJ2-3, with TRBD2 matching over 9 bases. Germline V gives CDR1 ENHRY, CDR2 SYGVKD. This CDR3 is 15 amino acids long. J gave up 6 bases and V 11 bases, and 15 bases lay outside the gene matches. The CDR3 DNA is TGTGCCGCTCGGGCTGGCGGGAGGGCCCCGGATACGCAGTATTTT. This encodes CAARAGGRAPDTQYF.

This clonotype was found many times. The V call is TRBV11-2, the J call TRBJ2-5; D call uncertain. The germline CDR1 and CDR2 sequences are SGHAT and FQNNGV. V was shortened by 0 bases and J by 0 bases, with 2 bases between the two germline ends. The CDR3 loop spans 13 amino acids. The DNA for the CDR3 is TGTGCCAGCAGCTTAGACCACCAAGAGACCCAGTACTTC. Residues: CASSLDHQETQYF.

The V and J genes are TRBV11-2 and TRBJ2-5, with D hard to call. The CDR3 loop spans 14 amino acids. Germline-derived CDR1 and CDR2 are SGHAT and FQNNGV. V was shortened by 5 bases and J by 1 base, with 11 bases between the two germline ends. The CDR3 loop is CASSPHLGQETQYF. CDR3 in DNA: TGTGCCAGCAGCCCGCATTTAGGCCAAGAGACCCAGTACTTC.

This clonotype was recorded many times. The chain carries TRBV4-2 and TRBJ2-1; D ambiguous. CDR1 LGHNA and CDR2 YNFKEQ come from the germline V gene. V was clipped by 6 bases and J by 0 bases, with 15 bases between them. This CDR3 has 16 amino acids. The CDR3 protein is CASRLDAASSYNEQFF. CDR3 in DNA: TGTGCCAGCAGGCTAGACGCGGCTAGCTCCTACAATGAGCAGTTCTTC.

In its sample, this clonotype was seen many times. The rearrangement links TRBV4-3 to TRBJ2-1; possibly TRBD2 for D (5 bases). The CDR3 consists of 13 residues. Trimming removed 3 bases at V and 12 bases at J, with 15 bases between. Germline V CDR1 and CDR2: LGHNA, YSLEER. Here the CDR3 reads CASSQAGPPPQFF. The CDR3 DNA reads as TGCGCCAGCAGCCAGGCGGGTCCTCCACCGCAGTTCTTC.

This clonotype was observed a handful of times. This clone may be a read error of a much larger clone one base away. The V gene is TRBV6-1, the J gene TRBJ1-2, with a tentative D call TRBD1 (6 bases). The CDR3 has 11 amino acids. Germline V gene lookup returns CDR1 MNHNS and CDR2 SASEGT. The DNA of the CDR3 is TGTGTCACCAGGGGACCCTATGGCTACACCTTC. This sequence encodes CVTRGPYGYTF.

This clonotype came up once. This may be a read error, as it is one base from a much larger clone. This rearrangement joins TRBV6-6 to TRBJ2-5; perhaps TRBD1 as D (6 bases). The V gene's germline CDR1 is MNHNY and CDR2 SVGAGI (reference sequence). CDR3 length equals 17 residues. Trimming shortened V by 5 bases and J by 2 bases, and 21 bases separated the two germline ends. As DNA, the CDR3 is TGTGCCAGCAGTCACATCAGTCCCCACAGGGCTCAAGAGACCCAGTACTTC. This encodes CASSHISPHRAQETQYF.

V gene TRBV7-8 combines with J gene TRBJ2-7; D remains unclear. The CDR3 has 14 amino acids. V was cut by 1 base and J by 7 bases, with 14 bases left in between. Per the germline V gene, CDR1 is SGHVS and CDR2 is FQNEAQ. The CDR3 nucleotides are TGTGCCAGCAGCTTAGGGGCCCAAGAAGGGGAGCAGTACTTC. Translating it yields CASSLGAQEGEQYF. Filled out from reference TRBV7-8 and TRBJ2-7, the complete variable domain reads GAGVSQSPRYKVAKRGQDVALRCDPISGHVSLFWYQQALGQGPEFLTYFQNEAQLDKSGLPSDRFFAERPEGSVSTLKIQRTQQEDSAVYLCASSLGAQEGEQYFGPGTRLTVT.

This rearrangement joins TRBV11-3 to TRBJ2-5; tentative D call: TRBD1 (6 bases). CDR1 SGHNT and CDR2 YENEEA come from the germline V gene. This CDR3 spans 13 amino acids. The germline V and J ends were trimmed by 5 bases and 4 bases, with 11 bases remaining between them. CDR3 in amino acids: CASSTTGLETQYF. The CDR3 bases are TGTGCCAGCAGCACTACAGGGTTAGAGACCCAGTACTTC.

CDR3 DNA sequence: TGTGCCAGCAGCTTAACAAGGATACAAGATGGAAACACCATATATTTT. Amino acids: CASSLTRIQDGNTIYF. The chain couples TRBV11-2 to TRBJ1-3; D ambiguous. Deletions cut 2 bases from V and 3 bases from J, with 14 bases between. Germline V CDR1 and CDR2: SGHAT, FQNNGV. The CDR3 contains 16 residues.

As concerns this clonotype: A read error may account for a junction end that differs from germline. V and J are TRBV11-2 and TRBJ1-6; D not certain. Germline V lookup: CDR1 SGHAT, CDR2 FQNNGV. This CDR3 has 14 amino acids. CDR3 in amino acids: CSSSLNVYRPTLHF. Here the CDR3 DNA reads TGTTCCAGCAGCCTTAATGTTTATAGACCCACCCTCCACTTT. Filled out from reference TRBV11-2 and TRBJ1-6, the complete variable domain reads EAGVAQSPRYKIIEKRQSVAFWCNPISGHATLYWYQQILGQGPKLLIQFQNNGVVDDSQLPKDRFSAERLKGVDSTLKIQPAKLEDSAVYLCSSSLNVYRPTLHFGNGTRLTVT.

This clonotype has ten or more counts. The CDR3 sequence: CASSYLGWEGQNEQFF. DNA of the CDR3: TGTGCCAGCAGTTATCTTGGTTGGGAGGGCCAGAATGAGCAGTTCTTC. This chain uses TRBV6-6 with TRBJ2-1, with 7 positions matching TRBD2. The V gene end was trimmed by 3 bases and the J gene end by 7 bases; junction bases not matched to a gene: 12. This CDR3 comprises 16 residues. Germline V gives CDR1 MNHNY, CDR2 SVGAGI (reference sequence).